A selection of T cell receptor beta chains follows, all from one sample in a study of cytomegalovirus exposure and HLA in healthy donors. Measured with immunoSEQ multiplex PCR; TCRdb has only the in-frame clones, and not every one. The repertoire consists of hundreds of thousands of clones, with around 83% occurring once and the leading ten covering roughly 0.24%. Material for sequencing was PBMCs. Source of these receptors: a girl aged 2 to 10 in good health and CMV-seronegative. CDR3s include the opening cysteine and the closing phenylalanine or tryptophan. Each record gives: J gene, V gene, CDR3 protein.

j_gene: TRBJ2-1; v_gene: TRBV6-1; CDR3aa: CASSELGANEQFF
j_gene: TRBJ1-2; v_gene: TRBV4-2; CDR3aa: CASSQEGTGDFYGYTF
j_gene: TRBJ2-7; v_gene: TRBV1; CDR3aa: CTSSQEERGGSYEQYF
j_gene: TRBJ2-7; v_gene: TRBV18; CDR3aa: CASSPRADYEQYF
j_gene: TRBJ2-3; v_gene: TRBV7-8; CDR3aa: CASSLTGTGGTDTQYF
j_gene: TRBJ2-5; v_gene: TRBV9; CDR3aa: CASSPQVARQETQYF
j_gene: TRBJ1-2; v_gene: TRBV5-1; CDR3aa: CASSLEGGYYGYTF
j_gene: TRBJ2-6; v_gene: TRBV6-1; CDR3aa: CASSEWRGAAGANVLTF
j_gene: TRBJ1-5; v_gene: TRBV7-2; CDR3aa: CASSLIYSNQPQHF
j_gene: TRBJ1-4; v_gene: TRBV9; CDR3aa: CASSVLAGEEKLFF
j_gene: TRBJ2-4; v_gene: TRBV7-3; CDR3aa: CASSPGREGIQYF
j_gene: TRBJ1-5; v_gene: TRBV9; CDR3aa: CASSVGYRGHSNQPQHF
j_gene: TRBJ2-3; v_gene: TRBV2; CDR3aa: CASSGGTLTDTQYF
j_gene: TRBJ1-1; v_gene: TRBV10-2; CDR3aa: CASNLGIDTEAFF
j_gene: TRBJ2-3; v_gene: TRBV10-1; CDR3aa: CASSDAGDGTDTQYF
j_gene: TRBJ2-7; v_gene: TRBV2; CDR3aa: CASQGEVYEQYF
j_gene: TRBJ1-1; v_gene: TRBV13; CDR3aa: CASSSIRENTEAFF
j_gene: TRBJ1-2; v_gene: TRBV20-1; CDR3aa: CSPQGRLGYTF
j_gene: TRBJ2-5; v_gene: TRBV5-1; CDR3aa: CASSLSTGGGETQYF
j_gene: TRBJ1-6; v_gene: TRBV18; CDR3aa: CASSPWGGVLGGNNSPLHF
j_gene: TRBJ1-1; v_gene: TRBV11-2; CDR3aa: CASSSRPWGAEAFF
j_gene: TRBJ1-5; v_gene: TRBV5-8; CDR3aa: CASSSGLMSNQPQHF
j_gene: TRBJ2-3; v_gene: TRBV19; CDR3aa: CASSIVRTGYGTDTQYF
j_gene: TRBJ1-1; v_gene: TRBV27; CDR3aa: CASSFSPTLRDRDPEAFF
j_gene: TRBJ2-1; v_gene: TRBV30; CDR3aa: CAWSASSGTTYNEQFF